What follows are 16 T cell receptor beta chains derived from one specimen sequenced in a study of blood T cell repertoires in COVID-19. The assay was immunoSEQ multiplex PCR, and TCRdb's table has in-frame clones only and misses some. The data show approximately 130,000 clones, almost 85% seen once. The sample comprised peripheral blood. These receptors all come from a human donor in a cohort sampled during active COVID-19.

This clone was detected only a few times. The chain uses TRBV20-1 and TRBJ2-3; 12 bases map to TRBD2. The junction had 6 bases not matched to a gene; V was cut back by 3 bases and J by 2 bases. Germline V CDR1 and CDR2: DFQATT, SNEGSKA (reference sequence). The CDR3 covers 16 residues. Here the CDR3 reads CSASSLAGGFTDTQYF. CDR3 sequence (DNA): TGCAGTGCTAGTTCGCTAGCGGGGGGGTTCACAGATACGCAGTATTTT.

The chain carries TRBV19 and TRBJ2-1; TRBD2 matches 11 bases. Germline values: CDR1 LNHDA, CDR2 SQIVND (reference sequence). V lost 4 bases to trimming and J lost 0 bases; unmatched junction nucleotides: 5. The CDR3 contains 17 residues. The chain's CDR3 is CASSRLAGGTSYNEQFF. In DNA form, the CDR3 reads TGTGCCAGTAGTAGGCTAGCGGGGGGCACCTCCTACAATGAGCAGTTCTTC.

This chain uses TRBV4-1 with TRBJ1-5; 7 bases line up with TRBD1. J lost 4 bases, V lost 1 base, and 4 bases had no gene match. CDR1 and CDR2 (germline): MGHRA, YSYEKL. The CDR3 loop spans 15 amino acids. In nucleotides, the CDR3 is TGCGCCAGCAGCCAAGTGACAGGGTGGAATCAGCCCCAGCATTTT. This sequence encodes CASSQVTGWNQPQHF.

V and J are TRBV18 and TRBJ2-1; D might be TRBD2 (5 bases). The CDR3 totals 13 residues. V lost 5 bases and J 0 bases, leaving 5 bases between the germline ends. CDR1 and CDR2 from the germline V gene are KGHSH and LQKENI. The CDR3: CASSTSSYNEQFF. In DNA form, the CDR3 reads TGTGCCAGCTCAACTAGCTCCTACAATGAGCAGTTCTTC.

The V gene is TRBV9, the J gene TRBJ1-3; a weak D match, TRBD1 (5 bases). The CDR3 is 17 amino acids. Between the trimmed V and J ends, which lost 0 bases and 2 bases, there was a span of 15 bases. Germline-derived CDR1 and CDR2 are SGDLS and YYNGEE. The CDR3 is CASSVGPPPRAGNTIYF. The CDR3, as DNA: TGTGCCAGCAGCGTAGGGCCCCCCCCCAGGGCTGGAAACACCATATATTTT.

The chain employs TRBV7-8 and TRBJ2-6, with unresolved D. Trimming left V 6 bases short and J 0 bases short, with 12 bases between. CDR1 and CDR2 from the germline V gene are SGHVS and FQNEAQ. The CDR3 is made up of 16 amino acids. The CDR3 region is CASRPGRFSGANVLTF. For the CDR3, the DNA is TGTGCCAGCAGGCCAGGAAGATTCTCTGGGGCCAACGTCCTGACTTTC. The entire variable domain, with the rest obtained from reference TRBV7-8 and TRBJ2-6, is as follows: GAGVSQSPRYKVAKRGQDVALRCDPISGHVSLFWYQQALGQGPEFLTYFQNEAQLDKSGLPSDRFFAERPEGSVSTLKIQRTQQEDSAVYLCASRPGRFSGANVLTFGAGSRLTVL.

The V gene is TRBV12-5, the J gene TRBJ1-4; D is ambiguous. V lost 2 bases and J lost 10, with 14 bases in between. The CDR3 extends over 14 amino acids. Per germline, CDR1 LGHNT and CDR2 FRNRAP. CDR3 DNA sequence: TGTGCTAGTGGTTTGAAAGGTATTCGGGGAAAACTGTTTTTT. Amino acids: CASGLKGIRGKLFF.

As DNA, the CDR3 is TGTGCCATCAGTGGCCCCGGGGGTTTGGGGAACACTGAAGCTTTCTTT. This translates into CAISGPGGLGNTEAFF. The V gene is TRBV10-3, the J gene TRBJ1-1; tentatively, D is TRBD1 (5 bases). The germline V gene has CDR1 ENHRY and CDR2 SYGVKD. The CDR3 runs 16 residues. The V and J ends lost 4 bases and 1 base respectively, with 16 bases between them.

CDR3 loop: CASSVDSSRGHTGELFF. CDR3 DNA: TGTGCCAGCAGCGTAGATTCGAGCAGGGGGCACACCGGGGAGCTGTTTTTT. The V gene is TRBV9, the J gene TRBJ2-2; 8 nucleotides match TRBD1. Trimming cost V 0 bases and J 3 bases; bases outside gene matches: 7. Germline values: CDR1 SGDLS, CDR2 YYNGEE. The CDR3 has 17 amino acids. The full variable domain, with the rest looked up from reference TRBV9 and TRBJ2-2, is DSGVTQTPKHLITATGQRVTLRCSPRSGDLSVYWYQQSLDQGLQFLIQYYNGEERAKGNILERFSAQQFPDLHSELNLSSLELGDSALYFCASSVDSSRGHTGELFFGEGSRLTVL.

J is TRBJ2-6 and V is TRBV7-2; TRBD1 matches 10 bases. Losses at the gene ends were 3 bases for V and 0 bases for J; bases not matched to a gene: 8. Germline lookup yields CDR1 SGHTA and CDR2 FQGNSA. The CDR3 is made up of 19 amino acids. The CDR3 DNA sequence: TGTGCCAGCAGCTTGAGGGGACAGGGGAGACCCTCTGGGGCCAACGTCCTGACTTTC. Its translation: CASSLRGQGRPSGANVLTF.

Only one count was recorded for this clone. V gene TRBV11-2 combines with J gene TRBJ2-1; 8 positions match TRBD2. Germline V gene lookup returns CDR1 SGHAT and CDR2 FQNNGV. V shed 5 bases and J 4 bases; nucleotides not matched to a gene: 4. The CDR3 is 14 amino acids. As DNA, the CDR3 is TGTGCCAGCAGCCCGCGGGGGGTATACAATGAGCAGTTCTTC. Amino acids: CASSPRGVYNEQFF.

Only one count was recorded for this clone. This sequence joins TRBV29-1 and TRBJ2-1; D is unresolved. This CDR3 has 14 amino acids. Germline lookup yields CDR1 SQVTM and CDR2 ANQGSEA. Trimming removed 2 bases at V and 3 bases at J, with 11 bases between. As DNA, the CDR3 is TGCAGCGTTGAAAGGCGGTTACTCTACAATGAGCAGTTCTTC. As protein: CSVERRLLYNEQFF.

The rearrangement uses TRBV5-4 and TRBJ2-5; 9 nucleotides align to TRBD2. This CDR3 contains 14 residues. The junction had 3 bases not matched to a gene; V was cut back by 5 bases and J by 1 base. Germline loops: CDR1 SGHNT, CDR2 YYREEE (reference sequence). CDR3 sequence (DNA): TGTGCCAGCAGGGTGGGACTAGCCCAAGAGACCCAGTACTTC. It specifies CASRVGLAQETQYF.

This clone was observed a few times. This sequence joins TRBV2 and TRBJ1-2; D possibly corresponds to TRBD1 (6 bases). The CDR3 contains 13 residues. Germline V gene data show CDR1 as SNHLY and CDR2 as FYNNEI. With 9 bases removed from V and 0 bases from J, the gap between germline ends came to 11 bases. The CDR3 DNA reads as TGTGCCAGAGACAGGTCCACTAACTATGGCTACACCTTC. This sequence encodes CARDRSTNYGYTF.

About this clone itself: The same CDR3 also results from other DNA sequences found in this sample. The J gene is TRBJ2-1, the V gene TRBV20-1, with a weak D call TRBD2 (6 bases). This CDR3 contains 11 residues. V gave up 6 bases and J gave up 7 bases, with 10 bases separating them. CDR1 and CDR2 (germline): DFQATT, SNEGSKA (reference sequence). This CDR3 is CSAERGNEQFF. Here the CDR3 DNA reads TGCAGTGCCGAACGGGGGAATGAGCAGTTCTTC.

This sequence joins TRBV7-9 and TRBJ2-1, with 10 nucleotides matching TRBD1. The CDR3 has 15 amino acids. The germline CDR1 and CDR2 sequences are SEHNR and FQNEAQ (reference sequence). V lost 5 bases to trimming and J lost 4 bases; unmatched junction nucleotides: 5. The CDR3 DNA reads as TGTGCCAGCAGCCCTGACAGGGGGCATTACAATGAGCAGTTCTTC. It encodes CASSPDRGHYNEQFF.